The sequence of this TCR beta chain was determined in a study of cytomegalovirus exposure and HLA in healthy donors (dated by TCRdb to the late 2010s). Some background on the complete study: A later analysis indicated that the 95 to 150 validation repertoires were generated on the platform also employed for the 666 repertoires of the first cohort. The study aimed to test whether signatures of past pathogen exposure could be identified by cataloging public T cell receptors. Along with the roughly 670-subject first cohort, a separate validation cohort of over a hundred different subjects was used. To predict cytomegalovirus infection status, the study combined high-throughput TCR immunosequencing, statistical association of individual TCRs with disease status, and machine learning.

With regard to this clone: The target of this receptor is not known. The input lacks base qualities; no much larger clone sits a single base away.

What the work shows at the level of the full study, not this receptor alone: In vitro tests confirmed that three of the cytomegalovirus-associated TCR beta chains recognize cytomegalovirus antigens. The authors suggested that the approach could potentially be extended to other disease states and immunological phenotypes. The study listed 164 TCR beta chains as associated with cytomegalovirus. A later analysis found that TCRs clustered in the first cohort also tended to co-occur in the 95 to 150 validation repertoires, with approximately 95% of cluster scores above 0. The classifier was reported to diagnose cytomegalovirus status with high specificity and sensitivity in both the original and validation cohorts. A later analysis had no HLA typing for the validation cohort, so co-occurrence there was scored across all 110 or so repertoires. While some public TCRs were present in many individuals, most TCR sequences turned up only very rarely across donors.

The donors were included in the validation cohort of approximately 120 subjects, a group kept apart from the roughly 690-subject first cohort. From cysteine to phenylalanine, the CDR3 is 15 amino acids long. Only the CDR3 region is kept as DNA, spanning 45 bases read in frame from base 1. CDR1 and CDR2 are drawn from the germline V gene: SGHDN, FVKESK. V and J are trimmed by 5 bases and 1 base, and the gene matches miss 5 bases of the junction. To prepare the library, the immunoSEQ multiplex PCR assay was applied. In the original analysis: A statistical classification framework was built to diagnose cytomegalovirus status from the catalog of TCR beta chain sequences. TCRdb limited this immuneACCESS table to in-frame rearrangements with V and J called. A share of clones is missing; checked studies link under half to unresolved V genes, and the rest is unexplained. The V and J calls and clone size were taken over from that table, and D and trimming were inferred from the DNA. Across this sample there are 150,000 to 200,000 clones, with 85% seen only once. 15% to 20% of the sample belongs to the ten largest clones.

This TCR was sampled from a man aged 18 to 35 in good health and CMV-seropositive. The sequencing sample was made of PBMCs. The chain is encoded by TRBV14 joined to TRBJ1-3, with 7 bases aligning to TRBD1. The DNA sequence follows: TGTGCCAGCAGCGACAGGGATCTATCTGGAAACACCATATATTTT. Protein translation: CASSDRDLSGNTIYF.